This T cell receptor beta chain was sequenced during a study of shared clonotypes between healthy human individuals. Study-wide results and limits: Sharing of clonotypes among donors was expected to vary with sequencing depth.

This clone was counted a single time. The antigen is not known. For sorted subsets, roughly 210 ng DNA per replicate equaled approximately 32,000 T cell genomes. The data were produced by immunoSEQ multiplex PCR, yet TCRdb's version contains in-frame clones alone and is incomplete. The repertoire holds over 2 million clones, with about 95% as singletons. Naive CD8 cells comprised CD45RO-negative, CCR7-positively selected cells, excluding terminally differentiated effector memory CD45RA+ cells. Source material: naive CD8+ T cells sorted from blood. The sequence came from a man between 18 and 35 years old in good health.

The CDR3 sequence: CASSQEGDHTGELFF. In DNA form, the CDR3 reads TGCGCCAGCAGCCAAGAGGGGGACCACACCGGGGAGCTGTTTTTT. The rearrangement uses TRBV4-3 and TRBJ2-2, with D perhaps being TRBD1 or TRBD2 (5 bases each). The CDR3 length is 15 residues. Germline V gene lookup returns CDR1 LGHNA and CDR2 YSLEER. The V end was cut by 0 bases, the J end by 3 bases, with 8 bases between.